The next 3 T cell receptor beta chains were all read from a single sample in a study of breast tumors, draining lymph nodes, adjacent tissues. TCRdb reprocessed the multiplex PCR reads via MiXCR and lists one record per CDR3 protein. The sample records approximately 200,000 distinct CDR3 sequences, roughly 31% being singletons. Samples came from axillary lymph nodes draining the breast cancer. Source material: axillary lymph node tissue. Source of these receptors: a female donor with breast cancer. Some clones in this sample may be carry-over from other donors' samples.

This clonotype has at least ten counts. The chain links TRBV20-1 to TRBJ2-1; 11 nucleotides agree with TRBD2. CDR3 length: 14 residues. The germline gives CDR1 DFQATT, CDR2 SNEGSKA (reference sequence). J lost 4 bases, V lost 6 bases, and 5 bases had no gene match. The CDR3 loop is CSARGLAAYNEQFF. As DNA, the CDR3 is TGCAGTGCACGGGGACTAGCGGCTTACAATGAGCAGTTCTTC.

In this sample, this clonotype turned up many times. V and J are TRBV3-1 and TRBJ2-7, with 7 nucleotides matching TRBD1. Trimming removed 4 bases from V and 7 bases from J; junction bases left unmatched: 7. CDR3 length: 13 residues. CDR1 LGHDT and CDR2 YNNKEL come from the germline V gene (reference sequence). CDR3 coding DNA: TGTGCCAGCAGCCTAGGGACAGCTCGTGAGCAGTACTTC. Its protein is CASSLGTAREQYF.

V and J are TRBV9 and TRBJ2-3, with 7 bases fitting TRBD1. The CDR3 runs 14 residues. Unmatched junction bases numbered 3, after V lost 3 bases and J lost 2 bases. Germline lookup yields CDR1 SGDLS and CDR2 YYNGEE. The CDR3 protein is CASSAGTDTDTQYF. CDR3 DNA sequence: TGTGCCAGCAGCGCCGGGACAGACACAGATACGCAGTATTTT.